This T cell receptor beta chain appears in the sequencing data of a study of Ad26.COV2.S vaccination and SARS-CoV-2 variants. CDR1 and CDR2 from the germline V gene are SGDLS and YYNGEE. Trimming removed 0 bases from V and 6 bases from J, with 9 bases in between. The CDR3 extends over 13 amino acids. Profiled with immunoSEQ multiplex PCR; TCRdb holds only in-frame clones, not every one. Of fewer than 150,000 clones listed, around 86% are singletons. A note on this clone: The target antigen is unknown.

The study, taken as a whole, reports: An underestimation of total T cell responses may have resulted from the TCR breadth and depth analyses. It was vaccine recipients, not placebo recipients, who had the higher spike-specific TCR breadth. Responses of spike-specific T cells (both CD8+ and CD4+) reportedly showed substantial breadth after vaccination. Recipients of either vaccine or placebo displayed similar breadth of non-spike TCRs.

Sequencing was performed on peripheral blood, taken after recovery from COVID-19. The clonotype comes from a human donor who had recovered from COVID-19. The rearrangement links TRBV9 to TRBJ1-1; D gene ambiguous. CDR3 amino acids: CASSVESGAEAFF. The CDR3, as DNA: TGTGCCAGCAGCGTAGAATCGGGCGCTGAAGCTTTCTTT. Filled out from reference TRBV9 and TRBJ1-1, the complete variable domain reads DSGVTQTPKHLITATGQRVTLRCSPRSGDLSVYWYQQSLDQGLQFLIQYYNGEERAKGNILERFSAQQFPDLHSELNLSSLELGDSALYFCASSVESGAEAFFGQGTRLTVV.